Below, 21 T cell receptor beta chains from the same sample are listed, as sequenced in a study of multiple sclerosis patients with progressive multifocal leukoencephalopathy. Using immunoSEQ multiplex PCR, the repertoire was profiled, and TCRdb retains in-frame clones only, with some absent. The table lists fewer than 35,000 clones, approximately 90% of them singletons. Time point noted: before natalizumab initiation. Sequenced input: PBMCs. Source of these receptors: a human donor with multiple sclerosis.

The chain is built from TRBV5-1 and TRBJ2-6; D gene ambiguous. Per germline, CDR1 SGHRS and CDR2 YFSETQ. The CDR3 totals 18 residues. Trimming took 4 bases from V and 0 from J, leaving 17 bases between them. The CDR3 spells CASSLLGNSDSGANVLTF. The DNA for the CDR3 is TGCGCCAGCAGCCTTTTAGGGAACAGCGACTCTGGGGCCAACGTCCTGACTTTC. Based on the CDR3 plus reference TRBV5-1 and TRBJ2-6, the full variable domain is KAGVTQTPRYLIKTRGQQVTLSCSPISGHRSVSWYQQTPGQGLQFLFEYFSETQRNKGNFPGRFSGRQFSNSRSEMNVSTLELGDSALYLCASSLLGNSDSGANVLTFGAGSRLTVL.

The chain joins TRBV2 to TRBJ1-1; the D gene is possibly TRBD1 (6 bases). The CDR3 has 14 residues. Trimming shortened V by 7 bases and J by 0 bases, and 12 bases separated the two germline ends. Germline assignment: CDR1 SNHLY and CDR2 FYNNEI. The CDR3 DNA reads TGTGCCAGCAAAACAGGGCCCATGAACACTGAAGCTTTCTTT. This encodes CASKTGPMNTEAFF. The full variable domain, its missing parts supplied by reference TRBV2 and TRBJ1-1, is EPEVTQTPSHQVTQMGQEVILRCVPISNHLYFYWYRQILGQKVEFLVSFYNNEISEKSEIFDDQFSVERPDGSNFTLKIRSTKLEDSAMYFCASKTGPMNTEAFFGQGTRLTVV.

The chain has TRBV5-1 and TRBJ1-3; D ambiguous. CDR3 length: 13 amino acids. Trimming took 5 bases from V and 7 from J, leaving 13 bases between them. CDR1 is SGHRS, CDR2 YFSETQ, per germline. In nucleotides, the CDR3 is TGCGCCAGCAGTACTTCAGTAGGCAACACCATATATTTT. This translates into CASSTSVGNTIYF.

This clone appeared a single time. The genes are TRBV21-1 and TRBJ1-4. TRBV21-1 is labeled a pseudogene. The CDR3 contains 14 residues. The CDR3 nucleotides read TGTGCCAGCAGCGCCCCTAACGGGAATGAAAAACTGTTTTTT. Protein product: CASSAPNGNEKLFF.

In this sample, this clone turned up once. This rearrangement joins TRBV30 to TRBJ2-7; D tentatively fits TRBD1 or TRBD2 (5 bases each). CDR1 GTSNPN and CDR2 SVGIG come from the germline V gene (reference sequence). The CDR3 is 14 residues long. V was pared by 3 bases and J by 3 bases, with 15 bases between. CDR3: CAWSTGWDGYEQYF. CDR3 DNA sequence: TGTGCCTGGAGCACCGGGTGGGACGGCTACGAGCAGTACTTC.

This sequence joins TRBV7-2 and TRBJ1-3; D gene unclear. The CDR3 sequence is 15 residues long. Trimming took off 5 bases at V and 0 bases at J, with 11 bases between the two ends. Germline V lookup: CDR1 SGHTA, CDR2 FQGNSA. The CDR3 DNA reads as TGTGCCAGCAGCCTACAGCACGACTCTGGAAACACCATATATTTT. Its protein is CASSLQHDSGNTIYF.

The V call is TRBV6-6, the J call TRBJ2-2; D is uncertain. The CDR3 is 13 residues long. The germline gives CDR1 MNHNY, CDR2 SVGAGI (reference sequence). Trimming stripped 2 bases from V and 1 base from J, with 2 bases between. In nucleotides, the CDR3 is TGTGCCAGCAGTTACCAGAACACCGGGGAGCTGTTTTTT. This codes for CASSYQNTGELFF.

The J gene is TRBJ1-1, the V gene TRBV7-2; 11 bases line up with TRBD1. The CDR3 contains 17 residues. Germline V gene data show CDR1 as SGHTA and CDR2 as FQGNSA. The V and J ends lost 3 bases and 3 bases, in that order; junction bases with no gene match: 9. The CDR3, as DNA: TGTGCCAGCAGCTTGGCTCGGACAGGGGGCGTCGACACTGAAGCTTTCTTT. This encodes CASSLARTGGVDTEAFF.

The V and J genes are TRBV9 and TRBJ2-3; a weak D match, TRBD2 (5 bases). CDR1 and CDR2 (germline): SGDLS, YYNGEE. This CDR3 is built from 14 residues. Trimming pared 0 bases from V and 5 bases from J, leaving 10 bases between. The CDR3 DNA sequence: TGTGCCAGCAGCGTAGGGGGAGAAAGAGATACGCAGTATTTT. It specifies CASSVGGERDTQYF.

Only one count was recorded for this clone. The chain employs TRBV5-5 and TRBJ1-5; D is undetermined. CDR1 SGHKS and CDR2 YYEKEE come from the germline V gene (reference sequence). The length of the CDR3 is 13 residues. The ends were cut back, 4 bases at V and 3 bases at J, with 8 bases in the middle. In DNA, the CDR3 is TGTGCCAGCAGCCGATACCTCAATCAGCCCCAGCATTTT. Translation gives CASSRYLNQPQHF.

This rearrangement joins TRBV11-1 to TRBJ2-1; 7 positions match TRBD2. The CDR3 contains 15 residues. Germline V gene lookup returns CDR1 SGHAT and CDR2 FQDESV (reference sequence). With 1 base clipped from V and 7 bases from J, the junction kept 7 bases outside the gene matches. The CDR3 sequence: CASSLDGGSSNEQFF. DNA for the CDR3: TGTGCCAGCAGCTTAGATGGCGGGAGTTCGAATGAGCAGTTCTTC.

This clone is a singleton in its sample. V is TRBV7-9 and J is TRBJ2-5, with D unclear. The CDR3 spans 11 residues. Trimming shortened V by 3 bases and J by 5 bases, and 4 bases separated the two germline ends. Germline V gene data show CDR1 as SEHNR and CDR2 as FQNEAQ (reference sequence). The CDR3 sequence is CASSFGETQYF. The DNA for the CDR3 is TGTGCCAGCAGCTTTGGGGAGACCCAGTACTTC. The variable domain in full, completed from reference TRBV7-9 and TRBJ2-5, reads DTGVSQNPRHKITKRGQNVTFRCDPISEHNRLYWYRQTLGQGPEFLTYFQNEAQLEKSRLLSDRFSAERPKGSFSTLEIQRTEQGDSAMYLCASSFGETQYFGPGTRLLVL.

The J gene is TRBJ2-3, the V gene TRBV7-2; D possibly corresponds to TRBD2 (6 bases). Trimming left V 3 bases short and J 6 bases short, with 13 bases between. This CDR3 is 14 amino acids long. Germline-derived CDR1 and CDR2 are SGHTA and FQGNSA. For the CDR3, the DNA is TGTGCCAGCAGCTTTTCGGGGGACTCGGATACGCAGTATTTT. It encodes CASSFSGDSDTQYF.

As regards this clone: Other nucleotide sequences from this sample produce the same CDR3. CDR3 coding DNA: TGTGCCAGTAGTATACGTGGGGGGGGGCAGCCCCAGCATTTT. This translates into CASSIRGGGQPQHF. This chain joins TRBV19 and TRBJ1-5, with D perhaps matching TRBD1 (5 bases). Germline CDR1 reads LNHDA; CDR2 reads SQIVND (reference sequence). The V gene lost 2 bases and the J gene lost 7 bases, with 12 bases spanning the gap. The CDR3 is made up of 14 amino acids.

The chain links TRBV5-1 to TRBJ2-3; D is possibly TRBD1 (5 bases). This CDR3 is 16 amino acids long. Germline CDR1 reads SGHRS; CDR2 reads YFSETQ. Between the trimmed V and J ends, which lost 4 bases and 4 bases, there was a span of 19 bases. CDR3 loop: CASSARDDGFADTQYF. The CDR3, as DNA: TGCGCCAGCAGCGCCAGGGATGATGGATTTGCAGATACGCAGTATTTT.

This chain connects TRBV7-2 to TRBJ2-2, with D possibly called TRBD1 or TRBD2 (6 bases each). This CDR3 comprises 16 residues. In germline, CDR1 is SGHTA, CDR2 FQGNSA. V shed 2 bases and J shed 4 bases, with 14 bases lying between them. Here the CDR3 reads CASSLSRGAATGELFF. The CDR3 coding sequence is TGTGCCAGCAGCTTATCGAGGGGGGCGGCCACCGGGGAGCTGTTTTTT.

V is TRBV5-1 and J is TRBJ2-2; tentative D call: TRBD2 (6 bases). Looked up from germline, CDR1 is SGHRS and CDR2 is YFSETQ. Trimming cost V 2 bases and J 10 bases, with 12 bases left between them. The CDR3 has 13 residues. CDR3 sequence reads: CASSLSSELELFF. CDR3 bases: TGCGCCAGCAGCTTATCTAGCGAGCTGGAGCTGTTTTTT.

V and J are TRBV7-2 and TRBJ2-7; 8 nucleotides match TRBD1. Trimming took 3 bases from V and 6 from J; bases not matched to a gene: 4. Germline values: CDR1 SGHTA, CDR2 FQGNSA. CDR3 length equals 13 residues. The CDR3 region is CASSFQGAREQYF. The CDR3 DNA is TGTGCCAGCAGCTTCCAGGGGGCGCGCGAGCAGTACTTC.

The J gene is TRBJ2-6, the V gene TRBV5-8; no firm D call. The CDR3 length is 15 residues. The germline V and J ends were trimmed by 0 bases and 1 base, with 5 bases remaining between them. Germline CDR1 reads SGHTS; CDR2 reads YDEGEE. The chain's CDR3 is CASSLEGSGANVLTF. CDR3 DNA: TGTGCCAGCAGCTTGGAGGGTTCTGGGGCCAACGTCCTGACTTTC.

The chain links TRBV5-4 to TRBJ1-2; 8 bases are a match to TRBD1. V was pared by 4 bases and J by 0 bases, with 8 bases of the junction left unmatched. The CDR3 spans 16 residues. Germline loops: CDR1 SGHNT, CDR2 YYREEE (reference sequence). CDR3 protein: CASSTGTGVSNYGYTF. CDR3 DNA sequence: TGTGCCAGCAGCACAGGGACAGGAGTGTCTAACTATGGCTACACCTTC. The complete variable domain, with remaining parts taken from reference TRBV5-4 and TRBJ1-2, reads ETGVTQSPTHLIKTRGQQVTLRCSSQSGHNTVSWYQQALGQGPQFIFQYYREEENGRGNFPPRFSGLQFPNYSSELNVNALELDDSALYLCASSTGTGVSNYGYTFGSGTRLTVV.

The CDR3 reads CASSLGQLNTEAFF. DNA for the CDR3: TGTGCCAGCTCGCTGGGACAGTTGAACACTGAAGCTTTCTTT. This chain links TRBV18 with TRBJ1-1, with 7 bases aligning to TRBD1. V trimming: 6 bases; J trimming: 0 bases; junction bases outside the gene matches: 4. Germline CDR1 KGHSH, CDR2 LQKENI. The CDR3 is 14 amino acids.